This TCR beta chain comes out of a study of glioma-infiltrating T cells after dendritic cell vaccination. Time point noted: after dendritic cell vaccination, including at tumor progression/relapse. The germline V gene encodes CDR1 SNHLY and CDR2 FYNNEI. CDR3 length: 13 amino acids. The ends were cut back, 8 bases at V and 5 bases at J, with 12 bases in the middle. Clones were sequenced by immunoSEQ multiplex PCR, and TCRdb holds only the in-frame ones, with some missing. This sample has some 90,000 clones, with roughly four fifths found just once. The input for sequencing was blood, taken after dendritic cell vaccination. The J gene is TRBJ2-2, the V gene TRBV2, with D uncertain. The sequence was collected from a human donor with glioblastoma. As DNA, the CDR3 is TGTGCCAGCGGAGTAGTGCCGACCGGGGAGCTGTTTTTT. This encodes CASGVVPTGELFF.